Listed below are T cell receptor beta chains from one sample, sequenced in a study of blood T cell repertoires in COVID-19. The assay was immunoSEQ multiplex PCR, and TCRdb's table has in-frame clones only and misses some. The sample includes 250,000 to 300,000 clones, 65% to 90% of them seen just once. Sequenced input: peripheral blood. The source of these receptors is a woman in her seventies with COVID-19, enrolled during active disease. CDR3s include the opening cysteine and the closing phenylalanine or tryptophan. Fields, in order: CDR3 protein, CDR3 DNA, J gene, V gene, D gene. The D gene is left open where the match is weak.

CDR3: CASKMWDRALNSPLHF; DNA: TGTGCCAGTAAGATGTGGGACAGGGCCTTAAATTCACCCCTCCACTTT; J: TRBJ1-6; V: TRBV19; D: TRBD1
CDR3: CASSQRQGHGYTF; DNA: TGTGCCAGCAGCCAGAGACAGGGCCATGGCTACACCTTC; J: TRBJ1-2; V: TRBV14; D: TRBD1
CDR3: CASSLAPGGANYGYTF; DNA: TGCGCCAGCAGCTTGGCCCCCGGGGGGGCGAACTATGGCTACACCTTC; J: TRBJ1-2; V: TRBV5-1; D: NA
CDR3: CASSSLQGTLLSGNTIYF; DNA: TGTGCCAGCAGCTCGTTACAGGGGACCCTACTCTCTGGAAACACCATATATTTT; J: TRBJ1-3; V: TRBV11-2; D: TRBD1
CDR3: CASSQGSGSTTNEKLFF; DNA: TGTGCCAGCAGCCAAGGTAGCGGATCTACAACTAATGAAAAACTGTTTTTT; J: TRBJ1-4; V: TRBV4-2; D: NA
CDR3: CASSPPLAGDNEQFF; DNA: TGCGCCAGCAGCCCCCCACTAGCGGGGGACAATGAGCAGTTCTTC; J: TRBJ2-1; V: TRBV5-1; D: TRBD2
CDR3: CASSPTGEFGEQYF; DNA: TGCGCCAGCAGCCCGACAGGGGAATTCGGAGAGCAGTACTTC; J: TRBJ2-7; V: TRBV5-1; D: TRBD1
CDR3: CASSFGGGTSSYEQYF; DNA: TGTGCCAGCAGTTTTGGCGGGGGAACGAGCTCCTACGAGCAGTACTTC; J: TRBJ2-7; V: TRBV6-5; D: TRBD2
CDR3: CASSSYRGNSPLHF; DNA: TGTGCCAGCAGTTCATACAGGGGCAATTCACCCCTCCACTTT; J: TRBJ1-6; V: TRBV6-5; D: TRBD1
CDR3: CASRTGGGSTEAFF; DNA: TGTGCCAGCAGGACAGGGGGCGGGAGCACTGAAGCTTTCTTT; J: TRBJ1-1; V: TRBV27; D: TRBD1